This TCR beta chain was found in a study (dated by TCRdb to about 2015). Background for the entire study: The study examined whether tumor-infiltrating Tregs in breast cancer are drawn from blood Tregs or arise in situ by conversion from other CD4+ T cell subsets.

This clonotype was seen a handful of times. What this receptor recognizes is not known. No quality values exist for individual bases; no much larger clone is one base distant. Full-length TCR variable regions were amplified by 5' RACE PCR with constant-region reverse primers, and semi-nested PCR with Nested Universal Primer A was subsequently performed. Using the ReliaPrep RNA Cell Miniprep System, total RNA was extracted, and the SMARTer RACE 5'/3' Kit was then used to reverse transcribe the RNA into 5'RACE-ready cDNA. An Illumina MiSeq was used to sequence the full-length TCR alpha and beta libraries, which had been barcoded with multiplex adaptors. The original pipeline was this. For each of nine subset-tissue groups, sequencing data from the five patients were combined, and the groups were compared by unsupervised clustering of TCR gene usage. The Morisita-Horn index was used to calculate repertoire similarity, with shared sequences weighted according to their contribution to each repertoire. TCRdb passed the public sequencing reads through fastp at Q25 and MiXCR, retaining productive beta sequences. When rows share a CDR3 protein, they turn into one entry using the most common DNA and genes. The V and J calls follow TCRdb's processing rather than the paper's. The sample data list fewer than 80,000 distinct CDR3 sequences, and 22% of these were observed just once. The ten top clones hold approximately 3% of the sample.

CDR1 SEHNR and CDR2 FQNEAQ were looked up in the germline V gene (reference sequence). A distance of 11 bases separates the germline ends of V and J, which lose 0 bases and 9 bases respectively. There are 13 amino acids in the CDR3, from cysteine to phenylalanine inclusive. This entry keeps only the CDR3 DNA: 39 bases, framed from base 1. The memory CD4+ T cell population was isolated based on a CD4+CD45RO+CD25- phenotype. Tregs, naive and memory CD4+ T cells from tumor, blood and ipsilateral draining lymph nodes of 5 or 6 breast cancer patients underwent full-length TCR alpha and beta sequencing. Tumor tissue and lymph nodes obtained by ipsilateral axillary dissection were perfused with PBS, cut into small pieces and digested using collagenase I and hyaluronidase. Ficoll density gradient centrifugation was used to isolate mononuclear cells from either lymph nodes or about 49 ml of peripheral blood. A purity exceeding 90% was confirmed by FACS for the sorted cell populations.

Study-wide conclusions, independent of this receptor: Tumor memory CD4+ T cell TCR gene usage was found to cluster with blood and lymph node memory CD4+ cells and with lymph node naive CD4+ cells. Validation in the larger cohort was restricted to a single TCR beta V-J rearrangement rather than whole repertoires. The greatest overlap of tumor-infiltrating Treg TCR alpha and beta sequences was observed with tumor naive CD4+ T cells, followed by blood naive CD4+ T cells.

Recombination joined TRBV7-9 with TRBJ2-5, and TRBD2 may be the D gene, going by 6 matching bases. The sample taken for sequencing was memory CD4+ T cells sorted from a lymph node. Interpreted using the paper, the cell subset or site label stands for: memory CD4+ T cells, CD4+CD45RO+CD25-. This clonotype was obtained from a female donor with breast cancer. CDR3 sequence: CASSLADGGAQYF. In nucleotides, the sequence is TGTGCCAGCAGCTTAGCGGACGGAGGGGCCCAGTACTTC.